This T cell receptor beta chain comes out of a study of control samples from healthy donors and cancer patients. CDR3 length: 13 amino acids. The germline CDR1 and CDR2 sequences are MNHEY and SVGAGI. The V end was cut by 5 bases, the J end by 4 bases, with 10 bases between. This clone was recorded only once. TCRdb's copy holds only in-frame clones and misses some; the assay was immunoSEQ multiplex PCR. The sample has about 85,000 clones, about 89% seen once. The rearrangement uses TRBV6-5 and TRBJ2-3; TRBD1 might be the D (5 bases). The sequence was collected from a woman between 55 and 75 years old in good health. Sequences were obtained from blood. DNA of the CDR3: TGTGCCAGCAGTACAGGACGATCAGATACGCAGTATTTT. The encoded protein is CASSTGRSDTQYF.